The source of this T cell receptor beta chain is a study of blood T cell repertoires in COVID-19 (dated by TCRdb to 2018 to 2020). As for the study more broadly: The collaborator samples originated in the United States, Italy and Spain and spanned the acute and convalescent phases of COVID-19. The material from the prospective study consisted of cDNA or gDNA derived from T cells, B-cell-depleted T cells, or PBMCs. Deeply sampled blood TCRbeta repertoires from subjects exposed to, actively infected with, or recovered from COVID-19 were included in the dataset. The repertoires were released in a freely available public database intended as a resource for research on the immune response to SARS-CoV-2. Samples were obtained from the ongoing ImmuneRACE study (first 160 participants) and from roughly 1,300 subjects provided by 6 global collaborators. Sample metadata almost always included a de-identified subject ID, COVID-19 status, age in years and sex. Where available, HLA class I and class II types were obtained from metadata supplied by the sample provider rather than from assay-based typing.

With regard to this clone: Its target antigen remains unknown. The record has no base qualities; no much larger clone is one base away.

After removal of 0 bases from V and 3 bases from J, the junction retains 4 bases not matched to a gene. Looking up the germline V gene yields CDR1 SGHRS and CDR2 YFSETQ. From the cysteine up to the phenylalanine, the CDR3 has a length of 15 residues. CDR3 DNA is the only sequence kept; it has 45 bases, read in frame from the first base. The collaborating institutions used their own protocols to collect whole blood in K2EDTA tubes. For TCRbeta analysis, collaborator samples were shipped as frozen whole blood, as isolated PBMCs, or as DNA extracted from either sample type. The immunoSEQ Assay, a bias-controlled multiplex PCR, was used to amplify TCRbeta CDR3 regions from genomic DNA. As for how the authors treated the data: The number of nucleated cells in each sample was estimated from the amplification of reference gene primers within the assay. To quantify the absolute abundance of each unique TCRbeta CDR3 rearrangement, sequence reads were collapsed and filtered. For each sample, productive Simpson clonality was calculated by taking the square root of Simpson's diversity index across productive rearrangements. TCRdb obtained this table from immuneACCESS and retained in-frame rearrangements with V and J assigned. These tables miss some clones; where compared with another copy, unresolved V genes account for less than half of the shortfall, and the remainder is unexplained. D and trimming were read from the DNA, whereas the V and J calls and clone size are those reported in that table. Recorded for this sample are more than 20,000 clones; approximately 84% of them occurred a single time. The top ten constitute 50% to 65% of the sample.

Overall results and qualifications from the work: The amount of clinical and demographic metadata varied by source and participant and was provided uncurated.

Sequencing was carried out using peripheral blood. This receptor was identified in a man aged 50-59 years with active or convalescent COVID-19. Recombination linked TRBV5-1 to TRBJ2-7; TRBD1 matches 9 bases in the middle. The DNA sequence is TGCGCCAGCAGCTTGGGGGACAGGGTGAGCTACGAGCAGTACTTC. Translated, this gives CASSLGDRVSYEQYF.